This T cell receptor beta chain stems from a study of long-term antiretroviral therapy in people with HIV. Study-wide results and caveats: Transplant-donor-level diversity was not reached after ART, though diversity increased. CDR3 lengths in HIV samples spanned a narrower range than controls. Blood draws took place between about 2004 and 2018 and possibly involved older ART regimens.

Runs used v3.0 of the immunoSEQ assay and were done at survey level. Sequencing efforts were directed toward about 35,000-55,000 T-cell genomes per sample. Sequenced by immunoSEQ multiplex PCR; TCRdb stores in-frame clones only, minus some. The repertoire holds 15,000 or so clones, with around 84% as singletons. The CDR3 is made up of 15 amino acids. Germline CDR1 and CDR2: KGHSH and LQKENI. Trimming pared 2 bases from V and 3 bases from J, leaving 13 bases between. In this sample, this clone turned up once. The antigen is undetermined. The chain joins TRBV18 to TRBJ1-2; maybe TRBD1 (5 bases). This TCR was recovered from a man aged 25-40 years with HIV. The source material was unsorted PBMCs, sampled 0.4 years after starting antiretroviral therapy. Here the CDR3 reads CASSPGAGSDYGYTF. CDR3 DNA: TGTGCCAGCTCACCAGGGGCTGGCTCTGACTATGGCTACACCTTC.